The source of this TCR beta chain is a study of cytomegalovirus exposure and HLA in healthy donors (dated by TCRdb to 2017 to 2019). A note on the overall study: An earlier analysis of roughly 610 of the donors reported about 280 Gb of sequence data and 95 million to 120 million unique TCR beta sequences obtained from around 190 million T cells. Approximately 300 gigabases of sequencing data and around 85 million unique TCR sequences made up an early release that covered some 640 HLA-typed donors. Of the 300 to 400 genotyped donors, 81% fell in the genetic ancestry cluster associated with self-reported Caucasian donors. The aim of the study was to test whether cataloging public T cell receptors could identify signatures of past pathogen exposure. The study profiled the T cell repertoires of some 610 subjects by immunosequencing and related them to cytomegalovirus serostatus. In addition to the first cohort of hundreds of subjects, a separate validation cohort of 120 different subjects was used. High-throughput TCR immunosequencing, statistical association of individual TCRs with disease status, and machine learning were combined to predict cytomegalovirus infection status. A later analysis re-examined previously published TCR beta repertoires from just over 650 donors and added high-resolution HLA genotyping to investigate patterns of TCR occurrence. Rather than using new phenotypic data, the later analysis identified candidate immune exposures from TCR beta sequences and from how often those sequences occurred across donors. An earlier analysis of around 580 of the donors used high-throughput TCR beta sequencing to judge whether each TCR beta V gene segment behaved as functional or pseudogenic. Donor age, sex, ethnicity and CMV serostatus were compiled together with the repertoire data. A later genetic analysis took genome-wide SNP genotypes for 398 of the 666 donors and used that subset as a discovery cohort. All discovery cohort repertoires had been generated on a single sequencing platform. HLA typing covered class I and class II loci at four-digit resolution. The number of typed donors differed by locus: about 620-640 for A, B, C, DRB1 and DQB1; about 520 for DQA1; 606 for DPA1; and 400 to 480 for DPB1. Five DR-DQ haplotypes were handled as single units for association and clustering, since linkage in the cohort was strong. Among 398 genotyped donors of the cohort, an average of approximately 240,000 unique TCR beta nucleotide sequences were sequenced per donor, roughly a sixth of them non-productive.

In this sample, this clone turned up once. This receptor's antigen is unknown. Base qualities are not provided; no much larger clone lies one nucleotide away. The investigation overall reported the following: Correlated functional status among segregating V segments might reflect linkage disequilibrium, but an unknown experimental factor could not be ruled out. Assigning TCR associations to individual alleles was difficult when HLA alleles, especially DR and DQ, strongly co-occurred. In a later analysis, HLA-associated TCR beta chains showed more clonal expansion and lower generation probabilities than non-associated chains that were equally common. A later analysis found that most CMV-associated TCR beta chains appeared HLA-restricted, with HLA associations seemingly driven largely by CMV exposure. The study gave a list of more than 150 TCR beta chains associated with cytomegalovirus. The cohort was sequenced for TCR beta chains only, and without alpha or paired-chain data the features that could be detected were limited. Because some donors lacked HLA typing at each locus, the association tests relied only on the typed subset. While some public TCRs were present in many individuals, most TCR sequences turned up only very rarely across donors. In vitro tests confirmed that a few of the cytomegalovirus-associated TCR beta chains recognize cytomegalovirus antigens. The authors suggested that the approach could potentially be extended to other disease states and immunological phenotypes. In a later analysis, TCR association rates were found to vary across HLA loci, with the most associated TCRs seen for DRB1 alleles and the fewest for HLA-C alleles. A cluster of highly shared sequence variants was judged likely to represent a technical artifact of the sequencing pipeline. Several of the top co-occurrence clusters appeared to be linked to parvovirus B19, influenza, CMV and Epstein-Barr virus, according to a later analysis. For the cohort, immune exposure information was limited to CMV serostatus. Roughly uniform sequencing depth across donors was assumed in presence/absence analyses, although this assumption may not hold. Because counts were too low, seventeen rarely observed V segments, including chromosome 9 orphons, were left out of the earlier analysis of several hundred of the donors. An earlier analysis of 450 to 750 of the donors showed that most TCR beta V segments appeared in productive rearrangements either about 87% or about 30% of the time, which broadly matched IMGT annotations. Compared with the 666-donor mean, donors in an Asian-associated ancestry cluster had fewer N-insertions in productive TCRs, according to a later genetic analysis. Some IMGT-functional V segments, including TRBV6-2 and TRBV6-3, could not be distinguished by the 87-base-pair reads and were therefore excluded. Cytomegalovirus status was reported to be diagnosed by the classifier with high specificity and sensitivity in both the original and validation cohorts. A later analysis associated around 16,000 TCR beta sequences with specific HLA alleles at a false discovery rate of 0.05. A further reported finding was that TCR beta sequences accurately predicted the HLA-A and HLA-B alleles for most subjects in the first cohort. A later genetic analysis associated a missense DCLRE1C variant with V-gene and J-gene trimming of TCR beta chains, and an independent cohort replicated the association.

The germline V gene (reference sequence) provides CDR1 MNHEY and CDR2 SMNVEV. From cysteine to phenylalanine, the CDR3 is 15 amino acids long. Just the 45-base CDR3 DNA is kept, in frame starting at base 1. After removal of 5 bases from V and 7 bases from J, the junction retains 8 bases not matched to a gene. Library creation used the immunoSEQ multiplex PCR assay. A mixture of 60 forward primers for TCR Vbeta segments and 13 reverse primers for TCR Jbeta segments was used in the multiplex PCR. The CDR3 region of rearranged TCR beta genes was amplified from genomic DNA by a multiplex PCR assay. Amplified TCR beta libraries were sequenced as 87-base-pair reads on the Illumina HiSeq System. The paper's data handling went like this. In a later analysis, tens of millions of unique TCR beta chains were counted across the 666 repertoires, and roughly 9.9 million of these chains were shared by at least two donors. A nearest-neighbor algorithm error-corrected the raw reads and collapsed the reads into unique sequences, merging closely related sequences to remove PCR and sequencing errors. V, D and J gene segments were assigned by aligning CDR3 sequences to IMGT reference sequences. Each retained sequence needed at least a six-nucleotide match to both a V gene segment and a J gene segment. Rearrangements were called productive when the CDR3 lacked stop codons and stayed in frame with V and J; all others were non-productive. CDR3 was defined by IMGT convention, running from the second conserved V-encoded cysteine to the conserved J-encoded phenylalanine. The earlier analysis of roughly 590 of the donors excluded sequences that lacked an unambiguous match to a single V gene segment. In an earlier analysis of 450 to 750 of the donors, a V segment was called functional when productive rearrangements were above 56.7%, and segregating when the standard deviation between donors exceeded 5%. To diagnose cytomegalovirus status from the catalog of TCR beta chain sequences, a statistical classification framework was built. In a later analysis, TCR nucleotide sequences were compared against IMGT/GENE-DB human TR gene sequences so that V and J genes could be assigned. Using the TCRdist pipeline, a later analysis assigned CDR3 sequences along with most-parsimonious VDJ recombination scenarios. In a later analysis, every TCR beta chain was defined by the combination of its CDR3 amino acid sequence and its V-gene family, and reads without a unique V-gene family were dropped. In a later analysis, some 600 highly shared, low-generation-probability nucleotide sequences were removed to address suspected cross-contamination and a sequencing artifact. In a later analysis, a clonal expansion index was calculated for each public chain from normalized within-repertoire ranks of inferred template counts. In a later analysis, generation probabilities were computed using a VDJ recombination model fitted to out-of-frame rearrangements, and the results were checked against IGoR. In a later analysis, hypergeometric tests were used to score TCR-TCR, TCR-HLA and TCR-CMV co-occurrence, with a repertoire-size bias correction applied to TCR pairs. A later analysis estimated false discovery rates by permuting HLA or CMV assignments 20 times. A later analysis grouped co-occurring TCRs with DBSCAN, adding TCRdist sequence similarity when clustering within HLA-allele-positive subsets. Repertoires with fewer than 30,000 or more than 120,000 public chains, plus five repertoires with anomalous nucleotide sharing, were excluded from co-occurrence clustering. Entries here come from immuneACCESS through TCRdb and include only in-frame sequences with V and J called. Some clones fail to appear in such tables; in the studies checked, an unresolved V gene covers under half of the shortfall, and the cause of the remainder is unknown. V and J calls and clone size are as listed in that table; D and trimming were resolved from the DNA. The sample table lists 200,000 to 300,000 clones, 82% of them with a count of one. 4.5% to 6% of the sample rests with the top ten.

The cohort comprised some 730 healthy bone marrow donors. All cohort members were sampled while nominally healthy, although unrecorded immune exposures were likely present. The donor was CMV seropositive and was included in the group of some 290 seropositive cohort members. Each donor provided a peripheral blood sample, and peripheral blood mononuclear cells were used for TCR beta sequencing. Genomic DNA was extracted from the blood cell samples with the Qiagen DNeasy Blood Extraction Kit. In this chain, TRBV27 is recombined with TRBJ1-6; the central 7 bases match TRBD1. The source material was PBMCs. The source of this sequence is a woman aged 40-49 years in good health and CMV-seropositive. CDR3 reads: CASSHDRVENSPLHF. The DNA is TGTGCCAGCAGTCACGACAGGGTGGAGAATTCACCCCTCCACTTT.